Below, 5 T cell receptor beta chains from the same sample are listed, as sequenced in a study of CD8 T cells in Susac syndrome. Reverse transcription used about 0.5 to 1 ug RNA and random hexamers. TCRdb re-called the immunoSEQ multiplex PCR reads with MiXCR, one entry per CDR3 protein. The table includes under 70,000 distinct CDR3 sequences, 95% detected once. Sequencing was carried out using CD8+ T cells from PBMCs. The receptors were sampled from a human donor with Susac syndrome.

The chain couples TRBV9 to TRBJ1-6, with no clear D. The V and J ends lost 4 bases and 11 bases respectively, with 13 bases between them. The CDR3 is made up of 13 amino acids. Germline assignment: CDR1 SGDLS and CDR2 YYNGEE. The CDR3 DNA sequence: TGTGCCAGCAGCACCGGGCGCGCGCCACCCCTCCACTTT. It translates to CASSTGRAPPLHF.

This clonotype was seen once. The chain has TRBV30 and TRBJ1-1; the D is unclear. V lost 2 bases and J lost 1, with 5 bases in between. The CDR3 is 12 amino acids. Germline V lookup: CDR1 GTSNPN, CDR2 SVGIG (reference sequence). CDR3 sequence (DNA): TGTGCCTGGAGTTCCACGAACACTGAAGCTTTCTTT. Protein product: CAWSSTNTEAFF.

The V gene is TRBV29-1, the J gene TRBJ1-5, with 9 bases that match TRBD1. This CDR3 comprises 14 residues. CDR1 and CDR2 from the germline V gene are SQVTM and ANQGSEA. V shed 5 bases and J 1 base; nucleotides not matched to a gene: 3. The CDR3 nucleotides are TGCAGCGTTACAGGGGGCGGGAGCAATCAGCCCCAGCATTTT. Protein: CSVTGGGSNQPQHF.

V usage is TRBV25-1 and J usage is TRBJ1-2; TRBD1 might be the D (5 bases). The germline V and J ends were trimmed by 3 bases and 3 bases, with 14 bases remaining between them. The CDR3 spans 15 residues. Germline V gene data show CDR1 as MGHDK and CDR2 as SYGVNS. The CDR3 coding sequence is TGTGCCAGCAGTGACTTCCAGGGTACCGACTATGGCTACACCTTC. Amino acid sequence: CASSDFQGTDYGYTF.

The chain links TRBV9 to TRBJ2-6, with D uncertain. V was clipped by 1 base and J by 0 bases, with 2 bases between them. Germline CDR1 is SGDLS and CDR2 is YYNGEE. The CDR3 is 14 residues long. CDR3: CASSVSSGANVLTF. Here the CDR3 DNA reads TGTGCCAGCAGCGTAAGCTCTGGGGCCAACGTCCTGACTTTC.